The 17 T cell receptor beta chains reported below all come from one sample, sequenced in a study of T cell responses to AZD1222 COVID-19 vaccine. Method: immunoSEQ multiplex PCR; TCRdb's copy keeps in-frame clones and lacks some. The repertoire has some 150,000 clones, roughly 94% of them found once; the top ten carry roughly 1.2%. Here the sequenced sample was peripheral blood, taken on day 0 of AZD1222 vaccination. All receptors come from an adult in good health.

This rearrangement joins TRBV21-1 to TRBJ2-7; the table's TRBD2 call for D was not verified on the DNA. TRBV21-1 is labeled a pseudogene. This CDR3 spans 15 amino acids. This CDR3 is CASSKERRVSYEQYV. The CDR3, as DNA: TGTGCCAGCAGCAAAGAAAGGAGGGTCTCCTACGAGCAGTACGTC.

The chain links TRBV18 to TRBJ1-6, with D possibly matching TRBD1 (5 bases). Trimming removed 3 bases at V and 8 bases at J, with 11 bases between. CDR1 and CDR2 from the germline V gene are KGHSH and LQKENI. This CDR3 region has 14 residues. The CDR3 region has the DNA TGTGCCAGCTCACCCGGGACTCTTTATTCACCCCTCCACTTT. Translating gives CASSPGTLYSPLHF.

The CDR3: CASSSGQGRNQPQHF. The CDR3 nucleotides are TGTGCCAGCAGCTCCGGACAGGGGCGTAATCAGCCCCAGCATTTT. The V gene is TRBV28, the J gene TRBJ1-5, with 9 bases lining up with TRBD1. The CDR3 extends over 15 amino acids. CDR1 is MDHEN, CDR2 SYDVKM, per germline. Trimming removed 6 bases from V and 4 bases from J; junction bases left unmatched: 7.

This CDR3 is CASSSYQVYTF. The CDR3 coding sequence is TGTGCCAGCAGCTCATATCAGGTCTACACCTTC. V is TRBV5-6 and J is TRBJ1-2; D gene unclear. Trimming stripped 3 bases from V and 10 bases from J, with 10 bases between. CDR3 length: 11 residues. Germline V gene sequence: CDR1 SGHDT, CDR2 YYEEEE.

This chain joins TRBV19 and TRBJ1-1; D may be TRBD1 (5 bases). CDR1 LNHDA and CDR2 SQIVND come from the germline V gene (reference sequence). V was clipped by 5 bases and J by 4 bases, with 17 bases between them. This CDR3 has 15 residues. CDR3 in amino acids: CASSPRTNQGTEAFF. For the CDR3, the DNA is TGTGCCAGTAGTCCTCGGACGAATCAGGGCACTGAAGCTTTCTTT.

V and J are TRBV3-1 (or the pseudogene TRBV3-2) and TRBJ2-3; D is uncertain. The CDR3 has 15 amino acids. CDR1 LGHDT and CDR2 YNNKEL come from the germline V gene (reference sequence). The V and J ends lost 1 base and 1 base respectively, with 9 bases between them. The CDR3 DNA follows: TGTGCCAGCAGCCAAGGTGGCAGCCGCACAGATACGCAGTATTTT. It translates to CASSQGGSRTDTQYF.

The rearrangement uses TRBV2 and TRBJ2-7; 9 bases are shared with TRBD2. V lost 6 bases and J lost 2; bases outside the gene matches: 14. Germline V CDR1 and CDR2: SNHLY, FYNNEI. The CDR3 totals 17 residues. The CDR3 coding sequence is TGTGCCAGCAGCGCCCAGGGGAGACTAGCGGATACCTACGAGCAGTACGTC. This gives the protein CASSAQGRLADTYEQYV.

The chain's CDR3 is CASSYSSTLNTEAFF. CDR3 nucleotides: TGTGCCAGCAGTTACTCCTCCACCTTAAACACTGAAGCTTTCTTT. V usage is TRBV6-5 and J usage is TRBJ1-1; D not resolved. CDR3 length: 15 residues. Between the trimmed V and J ends, which lost 0 bases and 2 bases, there was a span of 10 bases. CDR1 and CDR2 (germline): MNHEY, SVGAGI.

This chain uses TRBV2 with TRBJ1-2; a possible D gene is TRBD1 (5 bases). The CDR3 is made up of 13 amino acids. Germline assignment: CDR1 SNHLY and CDR2 FYNNEI. V shed 4 bases and J shed 2 bases, with 8 bases lying between them. The CDR3 DNA reads TGTGCCAGCAGTGGACAGACAAACTATGGCTACACCTTC. Its protein is CASSGQTNYGYTF. Complete variable domain (other parts from reference TRBV2 and TRBJ1-2): EPEVTQTPSHQVTQMGQEVILRCVPISNHLYFYWYRQILGQKVEFLVSFYNNEISEKSEIFDDQFSVERPDGSNFTLKIRSTKLEDSAMYFCASSGQTNYGYTFGSGTRLTVV.

To note about this clone: The sample has other DNA sequences that encode this CDR3 too. V and J are TRBV18 and TRBJ2-3; D remains unclear. This CDR3 contains 11 residues. From germline, CDR1 is KGHSH and CDR2 LQKENI. Trimming removed 1 base from V and 6 bases from J, with 2 bases in between. The CDR3 nucleotides are TGTGCCAGCTCACCACGGGATACGCAGTATTTT. It yields the protein CASSPRDTQYF. Full variable domain (missing parts from reference TRBV18 and TRBJ2-3): NAGVMQNPRHLVRRRGQEARLRCSPMKGHSHVYWYRQLPEEGLKFMVYLQKENIIDESGMPKERFSAEFPKEGPSILRIQQVVRGDSAAYFCASSPRDTQYFGPGTRLTVL.

The chain joins TRBV2 to TRBJ2-1; 8 bases are a match to TRBD2. This CDR3 region has 16 residues. Losses at the gene ends were 4 bases for V and 4 bases for J; bases not matched to a gene: 9. Germline CDR1 and CDR2: SNHLY and FYNNEI. CDR3 residues: CASSVGGGGRYNEQFF. For the CDR3, the DNA is TGTGCCAGCAGTGTGGGAGGAGGCGGGAGGTACAATGAGCAGTTCTTC.

V and J are TRBV10-3 and TRBJ2-3, with TRBD1 matching over 9 bases. The junction had 7 bases not matched to a gene; V was cut back by 3 bases and J by 3 bases. Germline lookup yields CDR1 ENHRY and CDR2 SYGVKD. The CDR3 runs to 16 residues. CDR3 region: CAISDRGTGITDTQYF. CDR3 in DNA: TGTGCCATCAGTGATAGGGGGACAGGGATTACAGATACGCAGTATTTT.

The DNA for the CDR3 is TGTGCCAGCAGCCTCAACAGGAACACTGAAGCTTTCTTT. It is translated as CASSLNRNTEAFF. This sequence joins TRBV6-2 or TRBV6-3 and TRBJ1-1; no firm D call. Trimming removed 6 bases at V and 1 base at J, with 9 bases between. Per germline, CDR1 MNHEY and CDR2 SVGEGT. The CDR3 extends over 13 amino acids.

The V call is TRBV5-6, the J call TRBJ2-7; TRBD2 is a possible D gene (6 bases). The CDR3 is 15 residues long. Germline CDR1 is SGHDT and CDR2 is YYEEEE. V lost 0 bases and J 3 bases, leaving 13 bases between the germline ends. CDR3 sequence: CASSLAPPGDYEQYV. The CDR3 DNA is TGTGCCAGCAGCTTGGCTCCCCCGGGGGACTACGAGCAGTACGTC.

This clone was counted a single time. This sequence joins TRBV20-1 and TRBJ1-1, with D tentatively TRBD1 (5 bases). This CDR3 contains 11 residues. The V end lost 6 bases, the J end lost 6 bases, and 11 bases lay between the germline ends. Germline CDR1 is DFQATT and CDR2 is SNEGSKA (reference sequence). This chain's CDR3 is CSAVGGPEAFF. In nucleotides, the CDR3 is TGCAGTGCGGTGGGGGGTCCTGAAGCTTTCTTT.

This rearrangement joins TRBV27 to TRBJ2-5; 9 bases are shared with TRBD1. The J segment lost 5 bases and the V segment lost 8 bases, leaving 9 bases of the junction unmatched. The germline CDR1 and CDR2 sequences are MNHEY and SMNVEV (reference sequence). There are 14 residues in the CDR3. The DNA of the CDR3 is TGTGCCAGCGCACCCACAGGGGGCGGGGAGACCCAGTACTTC. Translating it yields CASAPTGGGETQYF.

The J gene is TRBJ1-1, the V gene TRBV21-1. TRBV21-1 is noted as a pseudogene. This CDR3 has 11 residues. CDR3 loop: CASPDSTEAFF. The CDR3 DNA is TGTGCCAGCCCAGATAGTACTGAAGCTTTCTTT.